These T cell receptor beta chains were read from a single sample in a study of cytomegalovirus exposure and HLA in healthy donors. Profiling relied on immunoSEQ multiplex PCR, and the TCRdb table lists in-frame clones only, not all of them. The sample shows roughly 150,000 clones, approximately 83% of them seen only once. Sequences were obtained from PBMCs. These receptor sequences come from a male donor in good health and CMV-seronegative. Each CDR3 is given with its conserved first and last residue. A D gene is named only where the DNA matches it firmly. Only part of the rows carry a size: once, few, many, or a class if the clone is expanded.

V	J	D	size	CDR3	DNA
TRBV7-2	TRBJ1-3	TRBD1	NA	CASSLTGGENTIYF	TGTGCCAGCAGCTTAACAGGGGGCGAAAACACCATATATTTT
TRBV7-2	TRBJ1-2	TRBD1	NA	CASSLASPGQTSYGYTF	TGTGCCAGCAGCTTGGCCTCACCGGGACAGACCAGCTATGGCTACACCTTC
TRBV15	TRBJ2-7	NA	NA	CATKNGSLGLYEQYF	TGTGCCACCAAAAACGGATCTTTGGGACTCTACGAGCAGTACTTC
TRBV5-1	TRBJ1-4	TRBD1	NA	CASSFQGQGAVTEKLFF	TGCGCCAGCAGCTTTCAGGGACAGGGGGCCGTCACTGAAAAACTGTTTTTT
TRBV18	TRBJ1-5	NA	NA	CASSPLGDQPQHF	TGTGCCAGCTCACCACTAGGAGACCAGCCCCAGCATTTT
TRBV6-6	TRBJ1-2	NA	NA	CASSYHGGVSYGYTF	TGTGCCAGCAGTTACCACGGGGGGGTGAGCTATGGCTACACCTTC
TRBV5-1	TRBJ1-2	TRBD1	NA	CASSLGGDRVDGYTF	TGCGCCAGCAGCTTGGGCGGGGACAGGGTCGATGGCTACACCTTC
TRBV5-4	TRBJ2-3	TRBD2	NA	CASSEETSGYTDTQYF	TGTGCCAGCAGCGAGGAGACTAGCGGGTACACAGATACGCAGTATTTT
TRBV6-6	TRBJ2-5	NA	NA	CASSIRASEEQYF	TGTGCCAGCAGCATTCGGGCTTCGGAGGAGCAGTACTTC
TRBV30	TRBJ2-1	TRBD2	NA	CACQTGGGFSYNEQFF	TGTGCCTGCCAAACCGGGGGGGGGTTCTCCTACAATGAGCAGTTCTTC
TRBV19	TRBJ2-1	TRBD2	NA	CASSTAGVKYNEQFF	TGTGCCAGTAGTACAGCGGGGGTGAAATACAATGAGCAGTTCTTC
TRBV6-5	TRBJ2-1	NA	few	CASSYYGNEQFF	TGTGCCAGCAGTTATTACGGGAATGAGCAGTTCTTC
TRBV18	TRBJ2-1	NA	NA	CASSPLATAGDNEQFF	TGTGCCAGCTCACCACTCGCGACTGCCGGAGACAATGAGCAGTTCTTC
TRBV19	TRBJ2-1	TRBD2	NA	CATSGSSYNEQFF	TGTGCCACAAGCGGGAGTTCCTACAATGAGCAGTTCTTC
TRBV6-6	TRBJ2-3	NA	NA	CASSITADTQYF	TGTGCCAGCAGTATCACAGCAGATACGCAGTATTTT
TRBV19	TRBJ1-5	NA	NA	CASSMRSQGTVNQPQHF	TGTGCCAGTAGTATGAGGAGCCAGGGGACCGTGAATCAGCCCCAGCATTTT
TRBV7-3	TRBJ2-2	NA	NA	CASSLAYGGPGGELFF	TGTGCCAGCAGCCTGGCGTACGGAGGGCCAGGCGGGGAGCTGTTTTTT
TRBV29-1	TRBJ2-5	NA	NA	CSVEGTGRGQETQYF	TGCAGCGTTGAAGGGACAGGGCGGGGGCAAGAGACCCAGTACTTC
TRBV5-8	TRBJ1-3	TRBD1	NA	CASSLMGQSSGNTIYF	TGTGCCAGCAGCTTGATGGGACAGTCTTCTGGAAACACCATATATTTT
TRBV28	TRBJ1-2	NA	NA	CASSLQVYYGYTF	TGTGCCAGCAGTTTACAGGTTTACTATGGCTACACCTTC
TRBV18	TRBJ2-7	TRBD2	NA	CASSPSGRVSYEQYF	TGTGCCAGCTCACCGAGCGGGAGGGTCTCCTACGAGCAGTACTTC
TRBV6-4	TRBJ2-7	NA	NA	CASSPTAVSYEQYF	TGTGCCAGCAGCCCGACGGCGGTGTCCTACGAGCAGTACTTC
TRBV28	TRBJ2-7	NA	NA	CASKPTSPYEQYF	TGTGCCAGCAAACCAACTTCGCCTTACGAGCAGTACTTC